The present T cell receptor beta chain was sequenced within a study of identical twins. The CDR3 has 15 amino acids. V was cut by 4 bases and J by 4 bases, with 14 bases left in between. The germline V gene has CDR1 MNHEY and CDR2 SVGAGI. General study points: Compared with unrelated sharing, twin-shared out-of-frame alpha sequences had more low-probability sequences. Insertions were reduced in abundant cord blood beta clonotypes but not in memory repertoires.

A universal primer site was incorporated via template switching, and the cDNA contained unique molecular identifiers. MiXCR, applied by TCRdb to the 5' RACE reads, yields one record per CDR3 protein. In the table there are 540,000 or so distinct CDR3 sequences, about a fifth of which are singletons. Worth noting for this clonotype: The antigen remains unidentified.

This sample also belongs to another study, concerning yellow fever vaccine responses in identical twins. That paper states: Twins' vaccine T cell response reportedly gave the appearance of partial convergence and partial personalization.

The receptor was isolated from a woman aged 18-35 years in good health. The sequenced material came from CD4+ T cells sorted from blood. The chain recombines TRBV6-5 with TRBJ2-1, with TRBD1 as a possible D gene (6 bases). The CDR3, as DNA: TGTGCCAGCAGTTCTACAGGGCGCCAGTACAATGAGCAGTTCTTC. This gives the protein CASSSTGRQYNEQFF.